This T cell receptor (beta chain) appears in the sequencing data of a study of read filtering for tumor transcriptome and immune sequencing. As for the study in general: Per sample, TCR-region reads ranged about 4.05 to 10.27 million by IR-seq, roughly 75 to 1,400 by RNA-seq. Whole-study findings and limits: Compared with RNA-seq, IR-seq gave much higher clonotype depth and reliability. IR-seq and RNA-seq agreed better without single-read clonotypes.

The CDR3 covers 13 residues. Per germline, CDR1 MNHEY and CDR2 SVGAGI. The ends were cut back, 6 bases at V and 2 bases at J, with 11 bases in the middle. From approximately 430 ng of RNA, a library with molecular barcoded alpha/delta and beta/gamma adaptors was made. TCRdb processed the reads anew with MiXCR; each CDR3 protein has one entry. The sample yields some 9,000 distinct CDR3 sequences, more than 15% seen once. Notes on this clonotype: Its specificity is unknown. A far bigger clonotype differs at one base, so this is likely a read error.

The chain joins TRBV6-5 to TRBJ2-7; the D is unclear. This TCR came from a donor aged 40 or over with multiple myeloma. The specimen was a population of CD138-negative cells sorted from bone marrow. CDR3 in amino acids: CASSGHGTYEQYF. CDR3 nucleotide sequence: TGTGCCAGCAGCGGGCACGGAACCTACGAGCAGTACTTC.